This T cell receptor beta chain comes out of a study of T cell responses to AZD1222 COVID-19 vaccine. Germline V gene data show CDR1 as SGHDT and CDR2 as YYEEEE. The ends lost 2 bases at V and 2 bases at J; junction bases unmatched: 7. The CDR3 totals 16 residues. Data came from immunoSEQ multiplex PCR; TCRdb stores just in-frame clones and leaves some out. Altogether roughly 150,000 clones are present, around 90% being singletons, with the ten largest covering about 1.6%. The sample here was peripheral blood, taken on day 0 of AZD1222 vaccination. This TCR derives from an adult in good health. The chain links TRBV5-6 to TRBJ2-5; 9 bases line up with TRBD1. CDR3 sequence: CASSFRTGATQETQYF. The CDR3 DNA follows: TGTGCCAGCAGCTTTCGGACAGGGGCAACACAAGAGACCCAGTACTTC.